This TCR beta chain stems from a study of blood T cell repertoires in COVID-19. Looking at the study overall: The origin of the acute and convalescent COVID-19 samples was the United States, Italy and Spain. T cells, B-cell-depleted T cells, or PBMCs provided the cDNA or gDNA that served as material.

Sequencing used immunoSEQ multiplex PCR; TCRdb keeps in-frame clones, though not all of them. The top ten hold about 10% of the sample, which has 150,000 to 200,000 clones, more than 65% seen once. The trim removed 4 bases at V and 0 bases at J, leaving 8 bases unmatched. CDR3 size: 17 residues. The germline V gene encodes CDR1 SNHLY and CDR2 FYNNEI. This clone was recorded only once. The chain is built from TRBV2 and TRBJ2-3; the match to TRBD1 covers 9 bases. What was sequenced was peripheral blood. This clonotype was obtained from an elderly woman with active or convalescent COVID-19. The CDR3 sequence is CASSVTDRGISTDTQYF. The CDR3 DNA reads as TGTGCCAGCAGTGTTACTGACAGGGGGATAAGCACAGATACGCAGTATTTT.